This T cell receptor (beta chain) was sequenced during a study of response to subunit inactivated influenza vaccine. Findings and caveats of the study: The authors put forward the suggestion that each seasonal influenza vaccination may bring in only a limited number of new T cells.

There are 16 residues in the CDR3. V gave up 1 base and J gave up 8 bases; unmatched junction bases: 11. CDR1 DFQATT and CDR2 SNEGSKA come from the germline V gene (reference sequence). This clonotype has ten or more counts. Its antigen remains unidentified. From the RT-PCR reads, TCRdb called clonotypes with MiXCR, one entry per CDR3 protein. Here the sample spans over 400,000 distinct CDR3 sequences, approximately 10% being singletons. The sequence was collected from a man aged 45-60 years who received an inactivated influenza vaccine. The V and J genes are TRBV20-1 and TRBJ2-1; 10 bases fit TRBD2. The specimen comprised PBMCs from blood, sampled more than 35 days after vaccination. CDR3 in DNA: TGCAGTGCTAGAGGGGGCCCTAGCGGGAGCGTCTATGAGCAGTTCTTC. Protein sequence: CSARGGPSGSVYEQFF.